This T cell receptor (beta chain) was obtained from a study of blood T cells in healthy people across ages. PBMCs numbering at least 6 million were isolated per sample. The authors ran a second PCR of 7 to 11 cycles using a sample-barcoded 5' primer and a J-beta primer mix. TCRdb re-derived calls from the 5' RACE reads in MiXCR, one entry per CDR3 protein. This table has some 1.5 million distinct CDR3 sequences, roughly 28% appearing once. The study, taken as a whole, reports: As age increased, TCR beta diversity per million T cells fell in a roughly linear fashion. Donor CMV infection status was unknown, possibly confounding age-related changes in expanded clonotypes. Both higher diversity and more naive CD4+ cells marked long-lived donors when set against aged donors.

Germline V lookup: CDR1 MNHNY, CDR2 SVGAGI (reference sequence). V was shortened by 5 bases and J by 4 bases, with 10 bases between the two germline ends. This CDR3 is 13 amino acids long. There are a few counts of this clonotype. Its antigen is not known. The sequenced sample consisted of blood. The V call is TRBV6-6, the J call TRBJ2-3; D gene uncertain. This clonotype originated in a woman in her twenties or thirties in good health. CDR3 in DNA: TGTGCCAGCAGTCCCAAGGTTGCAGATACGCAGTATTTT. This sequence encodes CASSPKVADTQYF.